The clone carrying this T cell receptor beta chain came up a few times. V was shortened by 11 bases and J by 3 bases, with 7 bases between the two germline ends. The germline CDR1 and CDR2 sequences are WSHSY and SAAADI. The CDR3 is made up of 10 amino acids. The entry originates in a study of shared clonotypes between healthy human individuals. Running of the assay took place at deep level. Original methodology: Filtering of immunoSEQ junctional sequences could not match full-length read filtering. Measured with immunoSEQ multiplex PCR; TCRdb has only the in-frame clones, and not every one. V and J calls and clone size are those listed in that table; D and trimming were worked out from the DNA. The sample lists approximately 460,000 clones; approximately 71% were seen once.

The receptor was derived from a middle-aged woman in good health. Some clones in this sample may be carry-over from other donors' samples. The specimen sequenced was PBMCs. The J gene is TRBJ1-1, the V gene TRBV10-2; the D is unclear. The CDR3: CASRDTEAFF. In DNA, the CDR3 is TGCGCCTCGAGGGACACTGAAGCTTTCTTT.